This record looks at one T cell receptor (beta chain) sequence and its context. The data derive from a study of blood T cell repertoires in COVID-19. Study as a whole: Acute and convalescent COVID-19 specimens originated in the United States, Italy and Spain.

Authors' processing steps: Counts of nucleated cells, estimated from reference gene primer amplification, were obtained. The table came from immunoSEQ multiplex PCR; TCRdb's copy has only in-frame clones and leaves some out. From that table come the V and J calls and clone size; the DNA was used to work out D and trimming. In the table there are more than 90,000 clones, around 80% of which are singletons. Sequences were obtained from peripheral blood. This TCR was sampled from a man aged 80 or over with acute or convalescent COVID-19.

The CDR3, as DNA: TGTGCCAGCAGTCCCCTGGGGGGGTCCCAAGAGACCCAGTACTTC. It specifies CASSPLGGSQETQYF. The rearrangement joins TRBV7-2 to TRBJ2-5; 7 positions agree with TRBD2. CDR1 and CDR2 (germline): SGHTA, FQGNSA. The J segment lost 1 base and the V segment lost 6 bases, leaving 8 bases of the junction unmatched. This CDR3 contains 15 residues.